These 9 T cell receptor beta chains were sequenced from one sample in a study of CD8 T cells in Susac syndrome. The RNA, about 0.45 to 1 ug, was put through reverse transcription using random hexamers. MiXCR, applied by TCRdb to the immunoSEQ multiplex PCR reads, yields one record per CDR3 protein. The sample has 150,000 to 200,000 distinct CDR3 sequences, about 95% seen once; the top ten hold 0.14%. Sequenced sample: CD4+ T cells from PBMCs. The receptors were sampled from a human donor in good health.

The V gene is TRBV25-1, the J gene TRBJ2-7; 9 bases are shared with TRBD1. Unmatched junction bases numbered 13, after V lost 4 bases and J lost 6 bases. The CDR3 has 16 amino acids. Germline CDR1 reads MGHDK; CDR2 reads SYGVNS. This CDR3 is CASSAAGGQGFGEQYF. DNA of the CDR3: TGTGCCAGCAGTGCGGCAGGGGGACAGGGCTTCGGCGAGCAGTACTTC.

The chain is built from TRBV20-1 and TRBJ1-5; D is unclear. Germline assignment: CDR1 DFQATT and CDR2 SNEGSKA (reference sequence). CDR3 length: 13 residues. The V end lost 2 bases, the J end lost 7 bases, and 12 bases lay between the germline ends. For the CDR3, the DNA is TGCAGTGCTAGAAAGGAGTCCAGCCAGCCCCAGCATTTT. Its translation: CSARKESSQPQHF.

The chain carries TRBV7-9 and TRBJ1-1; D not resolved. The V gene lost 1 base and the J gene lost 7 bases, with 19 bases spanning the gap. This CDR3 region has 16 residues. CDR1 and CDR2 from the germline V gene are SEHNR and FQNEAQ (reference sequence). CDR3 region: CASSLGSGRPIVEAFF. The CDR3 DNA is TGTGCCAGCAGCTTAGGGTCAGGTCGCCCGATCGTTGAAGCTTTCTTT. Full variable domain (rest looked up from reference TRBV7-9 and TRBJ1-1): DTGVSQNPRHKITKRGQNVTFRCDPISEHNRLYWYRQTLGQGPEFLTYFQNEAQLEKSRLLSDRFSAERPKGSFSTLEIQRTEQGDSAMYLCASSLGSGRPIVEAFFGQGTRLTVV.

Here the CDR3 DNA reads TGTGCCACCAGTGATTTACCCAACAATGAGCAGTTCTTC. Translation: CATSDLPNNEQFF. The V gene is TRBV24-1, the J gene TRBJ2-1; D is undetermined. The V end lost 1 base, the J end lost 5 bases, and 5 bases lay between the germline ends. CDR1 is KGHDR, CDR2 SFDVKD, per germline. This CDR3 is built from 13 residues.

This clonotype has only one observation. V gene TRBV20-1 combines with J gene TRBJ2-3; 7 nucleotides line up with TRBD2. This CDR3 comprises 15 residues. Germline V gene data show CDR1 as DFQATT and CDR2 as SNEGSKA (reference sequence). The V and J ends lost 6 bases and 0 bases, in that order; junction bases with no gene match: 9. CDR3 residues: CSARGLTASTDTQYF. The CDR3 coding sequence is TGCAGTGCGAGGGGACTAACGGCTAGCACAGATACGCAGTATTTT.

This chain joins TRBV4-3 and TRBJ1-2; the D is unclear. This CDR3 is built from 13 residues. Per germline, CDR1 LGHNA and CDR2 YSLEER. V lost 0 bases and J lost 8, with 10 bases in between. DNA of the CDR3: TGCGCCAGCAGCCAAGATAGACTCCGAGGCTACACCTTC. This codes for CASSQDRLRGYTF.

A few counts support this clonotype. The chain couples TRBV11-2 to TRBJ2-5; 8 nucleotides line up with TRBD2. Trimming at V came to 5 bases and at J to 2 bases, leaving 10 bases not matched to a gene. Germline CDR1 SGHAT, CDR2 FQNNGV. The CDR3 extends over 16 amino acids. This chain's CDR3 is CASSREAGGGQETQYF. CDR3 coding DNA: TGTGCCAGCAGCCGAGAGGCGGGGGGAGGTCAAGAGACCCAGTACTTC.

The chain has TRBV29-1 and TRBJ2-3; D may be TRBD2 (5 bases). CDR1 is SQVTM and CDR2 is ANQGSEA in the germline V gene. Trimming pared 6 bases from V and 2 bases from J, leaving 21 bases between. The CDR3 loop spans 16 amino acids. The CDR3 region has the DNA TGCAGCGTCCACGAGGGCGCCCAAGGGTACACAGATACGCAGTATTTT. Its protein is CSVHEGAQGYTDTQYF.

The rearrangement links TRBV7-3 to TRBJ2-7; 7 nucleotides agree with TRBD1. With V trimmed by 5 bases and J by 6 bases, 10 bases remained unmatched. Germline-derived CDR1 and CDR2 are SGHTA and FQGTGA. The CDR3 covers 14 residues. CDR3 bases: TGTGCCAGCAGCCTTCTTTGGGACAGCGGCGAGCAGTACTTC. Translation gives CASSLLWDSGEQYF.